This T cell receptor (beta chain) was found in a study of shared clonotypes between healthy human individuals. Sequenced by immunoSEQ multiplex PCR; TCRdb stores in-frame clones only, minus some. The data hold hundreds of thousands of clones, with about 98% observed a single time. Terminally differentiated effector memory CD45RA+ cells were excluded from the naive CD8 cells, which were CD45RO-negative and positively selected for CCR7. This CDR3 is built from 14 residues. This sequence joins TRBV7-5 and TRBJ1-5. TRBV7-5 is a pseudogene locus. The receptor was isolated from a man aged 30 to 45 in good health. Sequencing used naive CD8+ T cells sorted from blood. CDR3 DNA sequence: TGTGTCAGAAGTTCCCGACCGAGAGGACAGCCCCAGCATTTT. This sequence encodes CVRSSRPRGQPQHF.